This is a list of T cell receptor beta chains from one sample in a study of CD8 T cells in ankylosing spondylitis. Via MiXCR, TCRdb re-called the 5' RACE reads, giving one row per CDR3 protein. Here the sample spans roughly 250,000 distinct CDR3 sequences, 8.6% being singletons. What was sequenced was blood, either unsorted or a sorted T cell fraction (not recorded which). The receptor source for this set is a male donor with ankylosing spondylitis or in good health (not recorded which). Both conserved end residues are part of each CDR3. D genes are given only for firm matches. The size entry is marked missing in some rows and otherwise reads once, few, many or a size class.

V,size,J,D,CDR3,DNA
TRBV5-4,many,TRBJ2-2,.,CASSTPPSRGRGELFF,TGTGCCAGCAGCACCCCACCCTCGAGGGGGAGAGGGGAGCTGTTTTTT
TRBV12-3/TRBV12-4,many,TRBJ1-2,.,CASSPGSEYGYTF,TGTGCCAGCAGCCCCGGGTCCGAGTATGGCTACACCTTC
TRBV7-3,few,TRBJ2-3,.,CASSMSLRGKSDTQYF,TGTGCCAGCAGCATGTCCTTACGGGGCAAATCAGATACGCAGTATTTT
TRBV5-1,many,TRBJ2-3,.,CASSFNGDTDTQYF,TGCGCCAGCAGCTTTAACGGGGACACAGATACGCAGTATTTT
TRBV20-1,many,TRBJ1-1,.,CSARDPREIKAFF,TGCAGTGCTAGAGATCCCAGGGAGATAAAGGCTTTCTTT
TRBV19,many,TRBJ2-4,TRBD2,CASSLSLTAGKNIQYF,TGTGCCAGTAGTCTCTCTTTGACAGCGGGGAAAAACATTCAGTACTTC
TRBV20-1,many,TRBJ2-7,.,CSAARRDSYEQYF,TGCAGTGCGGCACGCAGGGACTCCTACGAGCAGTACTTC
TRBV12-3/TRBV12-4,few,TRBJ2-1,.,CASSLLFRALRYNEQFF,TGTGCCAGCAGTCTTCTCTTCCGGGCCCTTAGATACAATGAGCAGTTCTTC
TRBV7-2,.,TRBJ2-7,.,CASSDRTGSNPYEQYF,TGTGCCAGCAGCGATCGAACAGGGTCGAATCCCTACGAGCAGTACTTC
TRBV20-1,.,TRBJ2-7,.,CSAREGGKDEQYF,TGCAGTGCTAGAGAGGGAGGAAAGGACGAGCAGTACTTC
TRBV9,many,TRBJ2-1,TRBD1,CASSASGQAHNEQFF,TGTGCCAGCAGCGCATCCGGACAGGCACACAATGAGCAGTTCTTC
TRBV10-3,.,TRBJ2-1,TRBD2,CATWGLAGGREQFF,TGTGCCACCTGGGGACTAGCGGGGGGGCGTGAGCAGTTCTTC
TRBV29-1,few,TRBJ2-3,.,CSSKAVSTDTQYF,TGCAGCTCCAAAGCGGTTAGCACAGATACGCAGTATTTT
TRBV9,few,TRBJ2-5,TRBD2,CASSVAPLGSGEETQYF,TGTGCCAGCAGCGTAGCACCTCTGGGTAGCGGGGAAGAGACCCAGTACTTC
TRBV20-1,many,TRBJ2-5,.,CSARDVSSGQETQYF,TGCAGTGCTAGAGATGTAAGCAGCGGCCAAGAGACCCAGTACTTC
TRBV5-1,.,TRBJ2-7,TRBD2,CASSLVSGSGKQYF,TGCGCCAGCAGCTTGGTTAGCGGGAGTGGAAAGCAGTACTTC
TRBV4-1,few,TRBJ2-7,TRBD2,CASSPDSGGSYEQYF,TGCGCCAGCAGCCCCGATAGCGGGGGATCCTACGAGCAGTACTTC
TRBV18,many,TRBJ2-5,.,CASSLRDGIIRETQYF,TGTGCCAGCTCCCTCAGGGACGGCATTATCCGGGAGACCCAGTACTTC
TRBV20-1,many,TRBJ2-3,TRBD2,CSARLAGARDTQYF,TGCAGTGCCAGACTAGCGGGGGCCAGGGATACGCAGTATTTT
TRBV7-2,many,TRBJ1-3,.,CASSLGVFAGNTIYF,TGTGCCAGCAGCTTAGGGGTCTTCGCTGGAAACACCATATATTTT
TRBV20-1,many,TRBJ1-4,.,CSARGGGNEKLFF,TGCAGTGCTAGAGGGGGTGGTAATGAAAAACTGTTTTTT
TRBV20-1,many,TRBJ1-2,.,CSASALTGRGALRYGYTF,TGCAGTGCTAGCGCCCTAACAGGGCGCGGTGCATTACGCTATGGCTACACCTTC
TRBV7-2,few,TRBJ1-1,.,CASSATGRGYEAFF,TGTGCCAGCAGCGCCACGGGCAGGGGCTATGAAGCTTTCTTT
TRBV5-1,few,TRBJ2-1,TRBD2,CASSLGASGGSYNEQFF,TGCGCCAGCAGCTTGGGGGCTAGCGGGGGGTCCTACAATGAGCAGTTCTTC
TRBV4-1,many,TRBJ2-1,TRBD2,CASSQPLGGDEQFF,TGCGCCAGCAGCCAGCCACTCGGGGGGGATGAGCAGTTCTTC
TRBV7-6,.,TRBJ2-7,.,CASSEESSGTYEQYF,TGTGCCAGCAGCGAGGAATCTTCCGGGACCTACGAGCAGTACTTC
TRBV5-1,many,TRBJ2-4,TRBD2,CASSLERGITSKNIQYF,TGCGCCAGCAGCTTAGAGCGGGGAATTACAAGCAAAAACATTCAGTACTTC
TRBV6-5,many,TRBJ2-7,.,CASSYSEGALYEQYF,TGTGCCAGCAGTTACTCTGAAGGTGCCCTATACGAGCAGTACTTC
TRBV23-1,.,TRBJ2-1,TRBD2,CASSDSGGCYNEQFF,TGCGCCAGCAGTGATAGCGGGGGGTGCTACAATGAGCAGTTCTTC
TRBV20-1,.,TRBJ2-7,.,CSAPEAGSYEQYF,TGCAGTGCTCCTGAAGCGGGCAGCTACGAGCAGTACTTC
TRBV3-1,.,TRBJ2-3,.,CASSTSSSTDTQYF,TGTGCCAGCAGCACCAGTTCTAGCACAGATACGCAGTATTTT
TRBV29-1,many,TRBJ2-7,.,CSVELEGWPYEQYF,TGCAGCGTTGAATTGGAGGGGTGGCCCTACGAGCAGTACTTC
TRBV20-1,many,TRBJ2-5,.,CSASLGAETQYF,TGCAGTGCTAGTTTGGGGGCAGAGACCCAGTACTTC
TRBV10-2,few,TRBJ2-1,TRBD2,CASSVTGTSGYNEQFF,TGCGCCAGCAGTGTAACCGGGACTAGCGGCTACAATGAGCAGTTCTTC
TRBV20-1,many,TRBJ2-7,TRBD1,CSAQGQGSYEQYF,TGCAGTGCTCAAGGACAGGGGTCTTACGAGCAGTACTTC
TRBV27,many,TRBJ2-3,.,CASSLSRGDTQYF,TGTGCCAGCAGTTTGTCCCGCGGGGATACGCAGTATTTT
TRBV7-2,many,TRBJ1-2,TRBD1,CASSWDRGFYGYTF,TGTGCCAGCAGTTGGGACAGGGGCTTCTATGGCTACACCTTC
TRBV2,few,TRBJ1-5,.,CASSQRGRGEPQHF,TGTGCCAGCAGCCAAAGGGGCAGGGGCGAGCCCCAGCATTTT
TRBV5-5,many,TRBJ2-2,.,CASSLEANTGELFF,TGTGCCAGCAGCTTGGAAGCGAACACCGGGGAGCTGTTTTTT
TRBV12-3/TRBV12-4,many,TRBJ2-1,.,CASSFENPHQFF,TGTGCCAGCAGTTTCGAGAACCCCCATCAGTTCTTC
TRBV11-3,.,TRBJ2-7,TRBD2,CASSSVKVGGPSHEQYF,TGTGCCAGCAGCTCGGTCAAGGTGGGAGGGCCCTCCCACGAGCAGTACTTC
TRBV12-3/TRBV12-4,.,TRBJ1-6,.,CASSSHSGGNSPLHF,TGTGCCAGCAGTTCCCACTCCGGGGGAAATTCACCCCTCCACTTT
TRBV5-1,few,TRBJ2-5,.,CASSPWTQYF,TGCGCCAGCAGCCCTTGGACCCAGTACTTC
TRBV20-1,many,TRBJ2-3,.,CSARPPDTQYF,TGCAGTGCTCGACCGCCAGATACGCAGTATTTT
TRBV7-9,many,TRBJ1-2,.,CASSLRGHGYTF,TGTGCCAGCAGCTTACGAGGGCATGGCTACACCTTC
TRBV18,many,TRBJ1-5,.,CASSPKQGEQPQHF,TGTGCCAGCTCACCAAAACAGGGCGAGCAGCCCCAGCATTTT
TRBV12-3/TRBV12-4,.,TRBJ2-7,TRBD1,CASSPRDRVREQYF,TGTGCCAGCAGTCCCCGGGACAGGGTCCGCGAGCAGTACTTC
TRBV24-1,many,TRBJ2-7,.,CATTRVGYSYEQYF,TGTGCCACCACCCGGGTTGGCTACTCCTACGAGCAGTACTTC
TRBV12-3/TRBV12-4,many,TRBJ2-5,.,CASSFVSEEETQYF,TGTGCCAGCAGTTTTGTTAGCGAGGAGGAGACCCAGTACTTC
TRBV30,few,TRBJ2-1,.,CAWRGDGAYNEQFF,TGTGCCTGGAGGGGGGATGGTGCCTACAATGAGCAGTTCTTC
TRBV11-1,many,TRBJ2-1,.,CASSFRTGEDEQFF,TGTGCCAGCAGCTTCCGTACAGGGGAGGATGAGCAGTTCTTC
TRBV4-3,many,TRBJ2-7,.,CASSQELTGRYEQYF,TGCGCCAGCAGCCAGGAACTGACAGGTCGCTACGAGCAGTACTTC
TRBV3-1,many,TRBJ2-2,.,CASSQVAGRNGELFF,TGTGCCAGCAGCCAAGTGGCAGGGCGGAACGGGGAGCTGTTTTTT
TRBV11-3,.,TRBJ2-3,TRBD2,CASRTGTSGTDTQYF,TGTGCCAGCAGAACCGGGACTAGCGGCACAGATACGCAGTATTTT
TRBV5-1,many,TRBJ2-5,TRBD2,CASSPGLVGDWETQYF,TGCGCCAGCAGCCCGGGACTAGTAGGGGATTGGGAGACCCAGTACTTC
TRBV25-1,many,TRBJ1-1,TRBD1,CASSGGPGQGPLGAFF,TGTGCCAGCAGTGGGGGGCCGGGACAGGGGCCACTGGGAGCTTTCTTT
TRBV5-1,many,TRBJ2-3,.,CASSLDGDPTDTQYF,TGCGCCAGCAGCTTGGATGGGGACCCCACAGATACGCAGTATTTT
TRBV10-3,many,TRBJ2-3,.,CAIGGSTDTQYF,TGTGCCATCGGCGGAAGCACAGATACGCAGTATTTT
TRBV20-1,many,TRBJ1-2,.,CSARDSLRDKDGYTF,TGCAGTGCTAGAGATTCGCTCCGGGACAAAGATGGCTACACCTTC